These 23 T cell receptor beta chains were all obtained from the same sample, sequenced in a study of long-term antiretroviral therapy in people with HIV. immunoSEQ v3.0 was run at survey level. Repertoires were generated with immunoSEQ multiplex PCR, while TCRdb's copy carries only in-frame clones and drops some. This sample has approximately 28,000 clones, with more than 75% found just once. Here the sequenced sample was unsorted PBMCs, taken 4.7 to 5 years after starting antiretroviral therapy. The receptors derive from a man aged 40-49 years with HIV.

The chain recombines TRBV27 with TRBJ2-7, with TRBD2 matching over 7 bases. The V and J ends lost 3 bases and 2 bases, in that order; junction bases with no gene match: 13. Germline lookup yields CDR1 MNHEY and CDR2 SMNVEV (reference sequence). This CDR3 comprises 17 residues. DNA of the CDR3: TGTGCCAGCAGTTTCCGTGGTGCCAGCGGGACCGCCTACGAGCAGTACTTC. As protein: CASSFRGASGTAYEQYF.

The J gene is TRBJ2-1, the V gene TRBV7-2; D ambiguous. CDR1 and CDR2 from the germline V gene are SGHTA and FQGNSA. Trimming removed 2 bases at V and 8 bases at J, with 7 bases between. CDR3 size: 12 residues. The CDR3 nucleotides are TGTGCCAGCAGCTTAAAATCGTATGAGCAGTTCTTC. It translates to CASSLKSYEQFF.

V and J are TRBV7-9 and TRBJ2-3; 8 positions agree with TRBD2. CDR1 is SEHNR, CDR2 FQNEAQ, per germline (reference sequence). This CDR3 is built from 19 residues. With 4 bases clipped from V and 5 bases from J, the junction kept 20 bases outside the gene matches. CDR3 DNA sequence: TGTGCCAGCAGCTCTAGGACCTCAGCTAGCGGGCCGACACAAGATACGCAGTATTTT. It yields the protein CASSSRTSASGPTQDTQYF.

The CDR3 nucleotides read TGCGCCAGCAGCTTGGAGGGCCGGCTACCCGAAAAACTGTTTTTT. It specifies CASSLEGRLPEKLFF. This chain uses TRBV5-1 with TRBJ1-4; D unclear. V was pared by 0 bases and J by 8 bases, with 14 bases between. In germline, CDR1 is SGHRS, CDR2 YFSETQ. CDR3 length equals 15 residues.

The chain uses TRBV4-3 and TRBJ1-4, with a possible D match to TRBD1 (5 bases). Trimming removed 1 base at V and 4 bases at J, with 13 bases between. Germline-derived CDR1 and CDR2 are LGHNA and YSLEER. This CDR3 has 16 amino acids. The CDR3 nucleotides are TGCGCCAGCAGCCAAGTCCGCGGGACGGTTAATGAAAAACTGTTTTTT. Its protein is CASSQVRGTVNEKLFF.

V is TRBV5-6 and J is TRBJ1-5; D not certain. The CDR3 sequence is 15 residues long. V dropped 1 base and J dropped 2 bases, with 10 bases sitting between them. CDR1 SGHDT and CDR2 YYEEEE come from the germline V gene. The CDR3 nucleotides read TGTGCCAGCAGCTTGTCCGTAGAAGGCAATCAGCCCCAGCATTTT. Translated, it gives CASSLSVEGNQPQHF.

This clone appeared a few times. In DNA, the CDR3 is TGTGCCCGATTCATCCCCATCGAGCAGTACTTC. Translated: CARFIPIEQYF. The V call is TRBV27, the J call TRBJ2-7; D is uncertain. V was clipped by 11 bases and J by 6 bases, with 14 bases between them. The CDR3 has 11 residues. Germline V gene data show CDR1 as MNHEY and CDR2 as SMNVEV (reference sequence).

The genes are TRBV29-1 and TRBJ1-1; a possible D gene is TRBD1 (5 bases). This CDR3 has 14 amino acids. Trimming removed 7 bases from V and 1 base from J, with 16 bases in between. Germline V gene sequence: CDR1 SQVTM, CDR2 ANQGSEA. Here the CDR3 DNA reads TGCAGCGCCTCCCCTACGAGGGGGAACACTGAAGCTTTCTTT. It specifies CSASPTRGNTEAFF.

The chain links TRBV9 to TRBJ2-3, with D possibly called TRBD1 or TRBD2 (5 bases each). The CDR3 covers 11 residues. Looked up from germline, CDR1 is SGDLS and CDR2 is YYNGEE. Trimming removed 3 bases from V and 8 bases from J, with 7 bases in between. CDR3 nucleotide sequence: TGTGCCAGCAGCGCTGGGGGTACGCAGTATTTT. Translating gives CASSAGGTQYF. Full variable domain (missing parts from reference TRBV9 and TRBJ2-3): DSGVTQTPKHLITATGQRVTLRCSPRSGDLSVYWYQQSLDQGLQFLIQYYNGEERAKGNILERFSAQQFPDLHSELNLSSLELGDSALYFCASSAGGTQYFGPGTRLTVL.

This clone was recorded only once. The junction departs from the called germline gene at one end, perhaps through a read error. The genes are TRBV15 and TRBJ2-7; D unresolved. In germline, CDR1 is LNHNV, CDR2 YYDKDF (reference sequence). This CDR3 comprises 12 residues. The DNA for the CDR3 is TGTGCCACCAGCAGAGACTACAGTTTGCGACGCTTC. Amino acids: CATSRDYSLRRF.

The rearrangement links TRBV7-3 to TRBJ2-3, with 9 bases fitting TRBD2. The CDR3 is made up of 17 amino acids. In germline, CDR1 is SGHTA, CDR2 FQGTGA. V trimming: 1 base; J trimming: 4 bases; junction bases outside the gene matches: 9. CDR3 residues: CASSLIPAGGQADTQYF. The CDR3 DNA is TGTGCCAGCAGCTTAATCCCGGCGGGGGGGCAGGCAGATACGCAGTATTTT.

J is TRBJ2-1 and V is TRBV18; no definite D call. The CDR3 is 15 residues long. V was shortened by 6 bases and J by 9 bases, with 21 bases between the two germline ends. The V gene's germline CDR1 is KGHSH and CDR2 LQKENI. CDR3 protein: CASSSREVGRLEQFF. CDR3 sequence (DNA): TGTGCCAGCTCGTCCCGTGAGGTAGGACGGCTTGAGCAGTTCTTC.

The CDR3 loop is CASSEDRGKGNTQYF. The CDR3 nucleotides read TGTGCCAGCAGTGAGGACAGGGGGAAAGGAAATACGCAGTATTTT. The chain is built from TRBV27 and TRBJ2-3; TRBD1 agrees at 10 bases. The CDR3 is 15 residues long. J gave up 7 bases and V 5 bases, and 9 bases lay outside the gene matches. Looked up from germline, CDR1 is MNHEY and CDR2 is SMNVEV (reference sequence).

The chain joins TRBV5-4 to TRBJ2-5; D ambiguous. From germline, CDR1 is SGHNT and CDR2 YYREEE (reference sequence). V was pared by 0 bases and J by 5 bases, with 5 bases between. This CDR3 region has 12 residues. CDR3 DNA: TGTGCCAGCAGCTTGGCCCGGGAGACCCAGTACTTC. Its protein is CASSLARETQYF. The whole variable domain, filled in from reference TRBV5-4 and TRBJ2-5, reads ETGVTQSPTHLIKTRGQQVTLRCSSQSGHNTVSWYQQALGQGPQFIFQYYREEENGRGNFPPRFSGLQFPNYSSELNVNALELDDSALYLCASSLARETQYFGPGTRLLVL.

The V gene is TRBV10-2, the J gene TRBJ2-3, with D tentatively TRBD1 or TRBD2 (5 bases each). CDR1 WSHSY and CDR2 SAAADI come from the germline V gene. This CDR3 spans 17 amino acids. V was shortened by 0 bases and J by 2 bases, with 15 bases between the two germline ends. As DNA, the CDR3 is TGCGCCAGCAGTGAGTCCTGGGCGACGGGGACCACAGATACGCAGTATTTT. Translated: CASSESWATGTTDTQYF.

This sequence joins TRBV5-4 and TRBJ2-1, with 10 bases fitting TRBD2. Unmatched junction bases numbered 3, after V lost 1 base and J lost 8 bases. CDR1 is SGHNT, CDR2 YYREEE, per germline (reference sequence). The CDR3 is 14 amino acids. CDR3 in amino acids: CASSLIAGGHEQFF. The CDR3 DNA is TGTGCCAGCAGCTTGATAGCGGGGGGCCATGAGCAGTTCTTC.

The V and J genes are TRBV28 and TRBJ2-7; D unresolved. The CDR3 has 15 residues. CDR1 is MDHEN, CDR2 SYDVKM, per germline. V was pared by 7 bases and J by 4 bases, with 20 bases between. Here the CDR3 DNA reads TGTGCCAGCAAGAGTAGGGCAGGTCTTTCATACGAGCAGTACTTC. This sequence encodes CASKSRAGLSYEQYF.

V gene TRBV5-1 combines with J gene TRBJ2-7; 10 bases map to TRBD1. CDR1 and CDR2 from the germline V gene are SGHRS and YFSETQ. There are 14 residues in the CDR3. With 4 bases clipped from V and 4 bases from J, the junction kept 5 bases outside the gene matches. This CDR3 is CASSLGTGVYEQYF. Written as DNA, the CDR3 is TGCGCCAGCAGCCTCGGGACAGGGGTGTACGAGCAGTACTTC.

This clone was seen a handful of times. The rearrangement links TRBV7-9 to TRBJ1-5; D gene ambiguous. CDR1 and CDR2 from the germline V gene are SEHNR and FQNEAQ (reference sequence). The ends were cut back, 3 bases at V and 2 bases at J, with 14 bases in the middle. CDR3 size: 16 residues. For the CDR3, the DNA is TGTGCCAGCAGCTTCGGACCAGATAGAGGCAATCAGCCCCAGCATTTT. This encodes CASSFGPDRGNQPQHF.

The V gene is TRBV2, the J gene TRBJ2-2; 9 bases map to TRBD2. Germline loops: CDR1 SNHLY, CDR2 FYNNEI. The J segment lost 5 bases and the V segment lost 5 bases, leaving 0 bases of the junction unmatched. The CDR3 contains 13 residues. Written as DNA, the CDR3 is TGTGCCAGCAGTACTAGCGGGACCGGGGAGCTGTTTTTT. It encodes CASSTSGTGELFF.

The chain has TRBV28 and TRBJ2-1; tentative D call: TRBD2 (6 bases). The CDR3 is 15 amino acids. Deletions cut 6 bases from V and 8 bases from J, with 20 bases between. CDR1 is MDHEN and CDR2 is SYDVKM in the germline V gene. The DNA for the CDR3 is TGTGCCAGCAGCCGAACGGGACTTAAGGAATATGAGCAGTTCTTC. It yields the protein CASSRTGLKEYEQFF.

CDR3 sequence: CASSLNPIPYNEQFF. The DNA for the CDR3 is TGTGCCAGCAGCTTAAACCCGATCCCCTACAATGAGCAGTTCTTC. The chain carries TRBV11-2 and TRBJ2-1; D remains unclear. From germline, CDR1 is SGHAT and CDR2 FQNNGV. The CDR3 covers 15 residues. V was pared by 2 bases and J by 2 bases, with 10 bases between.

The chain joins TRBV11-2 to TRBJ2-5, with 8 bases that match TRBD1. Germline CDR1 is SGHAT and CDR2 is FQNNGV. The junction had 6 bases not matched to a gene; V was cut back by 1 base and J by 5 bases. This CDR3 contains 15 residues. The CDR3 bases are TGTGCCAGCAGCTTAGGTCAGGGGGCCTGGGAGACCCAGTACTTC. This translates into CASSLGQGAWETQYF.